Below are 10 T cell receptor beta chains sequenced from a single sample in a study of T cells in Graves' hyperthyroidism and ophthalmopathy (dated by TCRdb to 2018 to 2020). Library prep was done by multiplex PCR. Sequenced on an Illumina HiSeq 2000. TCR beta CDR3 regions were amplified from RNA transcripts. For the first round of RT-PCR on the TCR CDR3, the HTBI primer set was used together with the Qiagen OneStep RT-PCR kit. TCRdb reprocessed the public reads (quality trimming at Q25 with fastp, clone calling with MiXCR) and kept in-frame beta chains. Every entry covers one CDR3 protein and lists the most common genes and DNA from its rows. This sample is represented by about 740,000 distinct CDR3 sequences; about 15% of them were singletons. Jointly, the top ten make up 10% to 13% of the sample. Sequencing input: blood. These receptor sequences come from a young woman with Graves' hyperthyroidism.

This clonotype has just a few counts. CDR3: CAARKLNEQFF. The CDR3 DNA is TGTGCCGCCAGGAAACTCAATGAGCAGTTCTTC. V and J are TRBV12-3 or TRBV12-4 and TRBJ2-1; D not resolved. V dropped 11 bases and J dropped 6 bases, with 11 bases sitting between them. CDR3 length equals 11 residues.

The CDR3 bases are TGCGCCAGCAGCCAAGGAGGAGGGGGCGGATCAACTAATGAAAAACTGTTTTTT. This encodes CASSQGGGGGSTNEKLFF. V gene TRBV4-3 combines with J gene TRBJ1-4; 7 nucleotides match TRBD1. The CDR3 runs 18 residues. Unmatched junction bases numbered 8, after V lost 1 base and J lost 0 bases. Germline values: CDR1 LGHNA, CDR2 YSLEER.

This clonotype showed up many times. The V gene is TRBV4-3, the J gene TRBJ2-3, with a weak D call TRBD1 (5 bases). The CDR3 length is 16 residues. V shed 0 bases and J shed 4 bases, with 14 bases lying between them. Per germline, CDR1 LGHNA and CDR2 YSLEER. This CDR3 reads CASSQDSGRAADTQYF. The CDR3, as DNA: TGCGCCAGCAGCCAAGATTCGGGCAGGGCGGCAGATACGCAGTATTTT.

This clonotype was recorded at least ten times. The genes are TRBV11-1 and TRBJ2-5, with D uncertain. The CDR3 contains 15 residues. V was shortened by 0 bases and J by 3 bases, with 11 bases between the two germline ends. Germline values: CDR1 SGHAT, CDR2 FQDESV (reference sequence). The CDR3 sequence is CASSLAGQPEETQYF. For the CDR3, the DNA is TGTGCCAGCAGCTTAGCAGGGCAGCCCGAAGAGACCCAGTACTTC.

This clonotype was seen at least ten times. The chain recombines TRBV7-2 with TRBJ1-1; 8 nucleotides agree with TRBD1. The germline V gene encodes CDR1 SGHTA and CDR2 FQGNSA. With 4 bases clipped from V and 4 bases from J, the junction kept 5 bases outside the gene matches. CDR3 length: 14 amino acids. The CDR3 here is CASSYRQGITEAFF. Written as DNA, the CDR3 is TGTGCCAGCAGCTATAGACAGGGGATCACTGAAGCTTTCTTT.

This clonotype was seen at least ten times. The chain is built from TRBV10-1 and TRBJ2-2; D possibly matches TRBD1 or TRBD2 (5 bases each). The germline CDR1 and CDR2 sequences are WNHNN and SYGVQD (reference sequence). This CDR3 comprises 14 residues. V lost 5 bases and J lost 5, with 12 bases in between. The CDR3 loop is CASSKGTATGELFF. In nucleotides, the CDR3 is TGCGCCAGCAGTAAAGGGACGGCTACCGGGGAGCTGTTTTTT.

This clonotype appeared a few times. The J gene is TRBJ2-1, the V gene TRBV5-5; a weak D match, TRBD1 (5 bases). CDR1 is SGHKS, CDR2 YYEKEE, per germline (reference sequence). V was cut by 4 bases and J by 8 bases, with 13 bases left in between. The CDR3 runs to 13 residues. The CDR3 spells CASSTDTGHEQFF. The DNA of the CDR3 is TGTGCCAGCAGCACGGACACCGGCCATGAGCAGTTCTTC.

This clonotype was seen a handful of times. The chain combines TRBV7-6 with TRBJ2-2; D is ambiguous. The V and J ends lost 5 bases and 4 bases respectively, with 17 bases between them. There are 16 residues in the CDR3. Germline loops: CDR1 SGHVS, CDR2 FNYEAQ. CDR3 nucleotides: TGTGCCAGCAGCCTTGTCGAAGGGCCCGGCACCGGGGAGCTGTTTTTT. Residues: CASSLVEGPGTGELFF.

In this sample, this clonotype turned up a few times. The V and J genes are TRBV9 and TRBJ2-7; D remains unclear. This CDR3 has 15 residues. V gave up 0 bases and J gave up 7 bases, with 17 bases separating them. Germline CDR1 SGDLS, CDR2 YYNGEE. The CDR3 loop reads CASSVDDGVPLEQYF. DNA for the CDR3: TGTGCCAGCAGCGTAGATGATGGGGTCCCTTTGGAGCAGTACTTC.

About this clonotype: Given a much more abundant clone one base away, this may be a read error. The chain couples TRBV28 to TRBJ2-1; 7 bases match TRBD1. The CDR3 consists of 15 residues. Per germline, CDR1 MDHEN and CDR2 SYDVKM. The CDR3 DNA reads TGTGCCAGCGGTTTAATCAACAGGGGTGGTAATGAGCAGTTCTTC. This encodes CASGLINRGGNEQFF. The full variable domain, rest sourced from reference TRBV28 and TRBJ2-1, is DVKVTQSSRYLVKRTGEKVFLECVQDMDHENMFWYRQDPGLGLRLIYFSYDVKMKEKGDIPEGYSVSREKKERFSLILESASTNQTSMYLCASGLINRGGNEQFFGPGTRLTVL.